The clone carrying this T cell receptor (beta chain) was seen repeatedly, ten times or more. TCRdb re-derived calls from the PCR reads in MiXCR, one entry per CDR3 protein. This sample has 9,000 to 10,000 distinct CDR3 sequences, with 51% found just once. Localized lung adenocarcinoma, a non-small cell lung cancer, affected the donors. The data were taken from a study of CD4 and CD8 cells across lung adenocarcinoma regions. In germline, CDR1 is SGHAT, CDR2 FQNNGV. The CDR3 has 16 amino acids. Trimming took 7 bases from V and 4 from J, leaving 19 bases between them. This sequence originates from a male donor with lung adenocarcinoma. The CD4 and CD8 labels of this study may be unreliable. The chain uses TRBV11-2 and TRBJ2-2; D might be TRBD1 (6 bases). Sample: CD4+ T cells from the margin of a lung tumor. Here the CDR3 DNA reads TGTGCCAGCACCTCCATTGGTGGGGGCTTCACCGGGGAGCTGTTTTTT. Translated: CASTSIGGGFTGELFF.